These T cell receptor beta chains were read from a single sample in a study of response to subunit inactivated influenza vaccine. MiXCR, applied by TCRdb to the RT-PCR reads, yields one record per CDR3 protein. The sample includes 630,000 or so distinct CDR3 sequences, approximately 14% of them seen just once. The sequencing used PBMCs from blood, collected approximately 13 days after vaccination. The source is a man aged 45-65 years who received an inactivated influenza vaccine. Both conserved end residues are part of each CDR3. Each record gives: D gene, J gene, V gene, clone size, CDR3 DNA, CDR3 protein. D genes are given only for firm matches. The size of a clone is reported for some rows only, either as once, few or many, or as a class for expanded clones.

d_call: TRBD1; j_call: TRBJ1-2; v_call: TRBV3-1; clone_size: -; cdr3_nt: TGTGCCAGCAGCCAGGGACAGGGGAGCTATGGCTACACCTTC; cdr3_aa: CASSQGQGSYGYTF
d_call: TRBD2; j_call: TRBJ2-1; v_call: TRBV7-9; clone_size: -; cdr3_nt: TGTGCCAGCAGCTGGAAACGGACGGGAGGTACTGTGTATGAGCAGTTCTTC; cdr3_aa: CASSWKRTGGTVYEQFF
d_call: TRBD1; j_call: TRBJ1-5; v_call: TRBV30; clone_size: -; cdr3_nt: TGTGCCGGGGGACAGGGCAATCAGCCCCAGCATTTT; cdr3_aa: CAGGQGNQPQHF
d_call: TRBD1; j_call: TRBJ1-1; v_call: TRBV12-3/TRBV12-4; clone_size: few; cdr3_nt: TGTGCCAGCAGGTTAACAGGGGCGTCTGAAGCTTTCTTT; cdr3_aa: CASRLTGASEAFF
d_call: TRBD2; j_call: TRBJ2-3; v_call: TRBV11-2; clone_size: -; cdr3_nt: TGTGCCAGCAGCGCAAGCGGGGCCACAGATACGCAGTATTTT; cdr3_aa: CASSASGATDTQYF
d_call: -; j_call: TRBJ1-1; v_call: TRBV7-2; clone_size: few; cdr3_nt: TGTGCCAGCAGCTTAGCAGGGTGGGGGACTGAAGCTTTCTTT; cdr3_aa: CASSLAGWGTEAFF
d_call: -; j_call: TRBJ2-5; v_call: TRBV7-2; clone_size: many; cdr3_nt: TGTGCCAGCAGCTTAGCCGTAGGGACCCAGTACTTC; cdr3_aa: CASSLAVGTQYF
d_call: -; j_call: TRBJ1-6; v_call: TRBV5-1; clone_size: few; cdr3_nt: TGCGCCAGCAGCTTGACGACGTGGACCAATTCACCCCTCCACTTT; cdr3_aa: CASSLTTWTNSPLHF
d_call: -; j_call: TRBJ2-3; v_call: TRBV10-3; clone_size: -; cdr3_nt: TGTGCCATCAGTGAGGGGTTTCAGGCAGGGTTCTCAGATACGCAGTATTTT; cdr3_aa: CAISEGFQAGFSDTQYF
d_call: -; j_call: TRBJ2-1; v_call: TRBV19; clone_size: many; cdr3_nt: TGTGCCAGTAGCCCGGGCCAGGGAAATGAGCAGTTCTTC; cdr3_aa: CASSPGQGNEQFF
d_call: -; j_call: TRBJ2-5; v_call: TRBV6-2/TRBV6-3; clone_size: once; cdr3_nt: TGTGCCAGCAGTTACTACGCGGGGCCCGGGGAGACCCAGTACTTC; cdr3_aa: CASSYYAGPGETQYF
d_call: -; j_call: TRBJ1-4; v_call: TRBV4-3; clone_size: -; cdr3_nt: TGCGCCAGCAGCCAAGATGGGGGCCGCGATGAAAAACTGTTTTTT; cdr3_aa: CASSQDGGRDEKLFF
d_call: -; j_call: TRBJ1-1; v_call: TRBV5-5; clone_size: few; cdr3_nt: TGTGCCAGCAGCTCGTGGGAGGGGAACACTGAAGCTTTCTTT; cdr3_aa: CASSSWEGNTEAFF
d_call: TRBD2; j_call: TRBJ2-1; v_call: TRBV28; clone_size: many; cdr3_nt: TGTGCCAGCAGCCAGGCGGGGGGTTACAATGAGCAGTTCTTC; cdr3_aa: CASSQAGGYNEQFF
d_call: -; j_call: TRBJ2-2; v_call: TRBV20-1; clone_size: few; cdr3_nt: TGCAGTGCTAGAGTAGGGAAATCTTTTAACACCGGGGAGCTGTTTTTT; cdr3_aa: CSARVGKSFNTGELFF
d_call: -; j_call: TRBJ2-7; v_call: TRBV28; clone_size: many; cdr3_nt: TGTGCCAGCAGTTCCGGACTCGCGAGCTCCTACGAGCAGTACTTC; cdr3_aa: CASSSGLASSYEQYF
d_call: -; j_call: TRBJ2-7; v_call: TRBV4-2; clone_size: -; cdr3_nt: TGTGCCAGCAGCCCATATGTGGGGAGTCAGGGCTCCTACGAGCAGTACTTC; cdr3_aa: CASSPYVGSQGSYEQYF
d_call: -; j_call: TRBJ2-5; v_call: TRBV6-2/TRBV6-3; clone_size: -; cdr3_nt: TGTGCCAGCAGTAAAGACGACGTTGTCCAGTACTTC; cdr3_aa: CASSKDDVVQYF
d_call: -; j_call: TRBJ2-2; v_call: TRBV30; clone_size: -; cdr3_nt: TGTGCCTGGAGTGTCTCCCCCGGGGAGCTGTTTTTT; cdr3_aa: CAWSVSPGELFF
d_call: -; j_call: TRBJ1-2; v_call: TRBV6-2/TRBV6-3; clone_size: -; cdr3_nt: TGTGCCACCACCACTCAGAGGGATGGCTACACCTTC; cdr3_aa: CATTTQRDGYTF
d_call: TRBD2; j_call: TRBJ2-1; v_call: TRBV7-9; clone_size: few; cdr3_nt: TGTGCCAGCAGGACAACCGGGACTAGCGGCGAGCAGTTCTTC; cdr3_aa: CASRTTGTSGEQFF
d_call: TRBD2; j_call: TRBJ2-7; v_call: TRBV7-2; clone_size: -; cdr3_nt: TGTGCCAGCAGCTTGGGGACTAGTAGTGGAGACGAGCAGTACTTC; cdr3_aa: CASSLGTSSGDEQYF
d_call: -; j_call: TRBJ2-3; v_call: TRBV20-1; clone_size: few; cdr3_nt: TGCAGTGCTAGGACAGATACGCAGTATTTT; cdr3_aa: CSARTDTQYF
d_call: -; j_call: TRBJ2-3; v_call: TRBV7-2; clone_size: few; cdr3_nt: TGTGCCAGCAGCTGGGGTAGAGTCGATAGCGATACGCAGTATTTT; cdr3_aa: CASSWGRVDSDTQYF
d_call: -; j_call: TRBJ1-1; v_call: TRBV25-1; clone_size: few; cdr3_nt: TGTGCCAGCAGTGCCCTCGGGGTCACTGAAGCTTTCTTT; cdr3_aa: CASSALGVTEAFF
d_call: TRBD1; j_call: TRBJ2-5; v_call: TRBV24-1; clone_size: few; cdr3_nt: TGTGCCACCAGTATAACAGGGGGCCAAGAGACCCAGTACTTC; cdr3_aa: CATSITGGQETQYF